The 31 T cell receptor beta chains in this list originate from one sample, sequenced in a study of T cell changes during pregnancy in multiple sclerosis. Using immunoSEQ multiplex PCR, the repertoire was profiled, and TCRdb retains in-frame clones only, with some absent. The table records about 44,000 clones, about nine tenths of them present only once. The specimen comprised CD4+ T cells from peripheral blood mononuclear cells, sampled in the first trimester of pregnancy. The receptors here all came from a female donor with multiple sclerosis, enrolled in a pregnancy study.

The genes are TRBV18 and TRBJ1-1; no clear D gene. The germline V gene encodes CDR1 KGHSH and CDR2 LQKENI. V dropped 3 bases and J dropped 4 bases, with 12 bases sitting between them. The CDR3 runs 14 residues. This CDR3 reads CASSPWREVTEAFF. CDR3 nucleotides: TGTGCCAGCTCACCCTGGAGAGAGGTCACTGAAGCTTTCTTT.

The CDR3 sequence: CASSLLSSGRADTQYF. DNA of the CDR3: TGTGCCAGCAGCTTATTGTCGAGCGGGAGGGCCGATACGCAGTATTTT. V and J are TRBV7-2 and TRBJ2-3; 10 nucleotides align to TRBD2. CDR3 length equals 16 residues. Germline V gene sequence: CDR1 SGHTA, CDR2 FQGNSA. V shed 2 bases and J 6 bases; nucleotides not matched to a gene: 8.

The chain couples TRBV7-2 to TRBJ2-7, with 14 bases identical to TRBD2. Germline V lookup: CDR1 SGHTA, CDR2 FQGNSA. The trim removed 3 bases at V and 1 base at J, leaving 11 bases unmatched. The CDR3 spans 19 residues. This CDR3 reads CASSFAGTSGSHRSYEQYF. In DNA form, the CDR3 reads TGTGCCAGCAGCTTTGCAGGGACTAGCGGGAGTCACAGGTCCTACGAGCAGTACTTC.

The rearrangement links TRBV6-6 to TRBJ1-4; D not resolved. The CDR3 has 14 residues. The ends were cut back, 0 bases at V and 3 bases at J, with 5 bases in the middle. Germline values: CDR1 MNHNY, CDR2 SVGAGI (reference sequence). The CDR3 here is CASSYSRSNEKLFF. CDR3 bases: TGTGCCAGCAGTTACTCACGGTCTAATGAAAAACTGTTTTTT.

The genes are TRBV10-3 and TRBJ1-2, with D possibly being TRBD1 (5 bases). CDR1 is ENHRY, CDR2 SYGVKD, per germline. This CDR3 is built from 17 residues. Trimming took 5 bases from V and 0 from J, leaving 19 bases between them. CDR3 coding DNA: TGTGCCATCAGTTTAGGTCAGGGAACGGGAGCTAACTATGGCTACACCTTC. Encoded protein: CAISLGQGTGANYGYTF.

The chain is built from TRBV28 and TRBJ1-5; D remains ambiguous. CDR1 is MDHEN and CDR2 is SYDVKM in the germline V gene. With 3 bases removed from V and 1 base from J, the gap between germline ends came to 7 bases. CDR3 length: 14 residues. As DNA, the CDR3 is TGTGCCAGCAGTTTCTCGGGAAGCAATCAGCCCCAGCATTTT. Translated, it gives CASSFSGSNQPQHF. Full variable domain (outside the CDR3, taken from reference TRBV28 and TRBJ1-5): DVKVTQSSRYLVKRTGEKVFLECVQDMDHENMFWYRQDPGLGLRLIYFSYDVKMKEKGDIPEGYSVSREKKERFSLILESASTNQTSMYLCASSFSGSNQPQHFGDGTRLSIL.

V and J are TRBV11-2 and TRBJ2-7; 7 bases align to TRBD1. Germline CDR1 reads SGHAT; CDR2 reads FQNNGV. V dropped 1 base and J dropped 6; count of bases not matched to a gene: 6. This CDR3 is 14 amino acids long. CDR3 in DNA: TGTGCCAGCAGCTTAGGCGGGCAGGGGGTCGAGCAGTACTTC. Protein: CASSLGGQGVEQYF.

The chain has TRBV19 and TRBJ2-7; TRBD2 matches 10 bases. Germline CDR1 reads LNHDA; CDR2 reads SQIVND (reference sequence). V gave up 6 bases and J gave up 0 bases; unmatched junction bases: 23. CDR3 size: 21 residues. CDR3 sequence: CASSQTAGRLGLAASSYEQYF. The CDR3 nucleotides are TGTGCCAGTAGCCAGACCGCGGGACGACTAGGACTAGCGGCTAGCTCCTACGAGCAGTACTTC.

This chain uses TRBV6-9 with TRBJ2-5; TRBD1 matches at 9 bases. CDR3 length equals 15 residues. Germline trimming cut 1 base from V and 5 bases from J; bases unmatched to any gene: 5. Germline assignment: CDR1 MNHGY and CDR2 SVAAGI. Here the CDR3 reads CASSYCGQGRETQYF. In DNA, the CDR3 is TGTGCCAGCAGTTATTGCGGACAGGGGAGGGAGACCCAGTACTTC.

This clone was seen a single time. Mismatch with germline at one junction end may stem from a read error. The V call is TRBV7-7, the J call TRBJ2-5, with 9 bases identical to TRBD2. This CDR3 is 19 amino acids long. Germline-derived CDR1 and CDR2 are SSHAT and FNYEAQ (reference sequence). For the CDR3, the DNA is TGTGCTAGCAGCTTAAGTAGGATGAGAGCGGGAGGCCGGACGGAGACCCAGTACTTC. Amino acids: CASSLSRMRAGGRTETQYF. Full variable domain (outside the CDR3, taken from reference TRBV7-7 and TRBJ2-5): GAGVSQSPRYKVTKRGQDVTLRCDPISSHATLYWYQQALGQGPEFLTYFNYEAQPDKSGLPSDRFSAERPEGSISTLTIQRTEQRDSAMYRCASSLSRMRAGGRTETQYFGPGTRLLVL.

CDR3 sequence: CASSLLGQGLAKNIQYF. DNA for the CDR3: TGTGCCAGCAGTTTATTGGGGCAGGGACTAGCCAAAAACATTCAGTACTTC. The chain uses TRBV28 and TRBJ2-4; the D gene is possibly TRBD2 (6 bases). This CDR3 is built from 17 residues. The germline CDR1 and CDR2 sequences are MDHEN and SYDVKM. The V and J ends lost 1 base and 0 bases respectively, with 13 bases between them. The whole variable domain, filled in from reference TRBV28 and TRBJ2-4, reads DVKVTQSSRYLVKRTGEKVFLECVQDMDHENMFWYRQDPGLGLRLIYFSYDVKMKEKGDIPEGYSVSREKKERFSLILESASTNQTSMYLCASSLLGQGLAKNIQYFGAGTRLSVL.

This clone was seen once. The J gene is TRBJ1-4, the V gene TRBV19; D is possibly TRBD1 (6 bases). The CDR3 has 13 amino acids. Between the trimmed V and J ends, which lost 5 bases and 7 bases, there was a span of 11 bases. CDR1 is LNHDA and CDR2 is SQIVND in the germline V gene (reference sequence). The CDR3 is CASSWGPGEKLFF. CDR3 DNA: TGTGCCAGTAGTTGGGGGCCTGGTGAAAAACTGTTTTTT.

In its sample, this clone was seen once. V usage is TRBV6-1 and J usage is TRBJ2-3, with TRBD2 matching 7 bases. Germline V gene lookup returns CDR1 MNHNS and CDR2 SASEGT. The trim removed 2 bases at V and 2 bases at J, leaving 10 bases unmatched. The CDR3 consists of 17 residues. The CDR3 nucleotides read TGTGCCAGCAGTGAAAACGGCAGCGGGGATATCACAGATACGCAGTATTTT. Amino acid sequence: CASSENGSGDITDTQYF.

V is TRBV28 and J is TRBJ2-5; 8 nucleotides agree with TRBD1. Trimming removed 7 bases from V and 1 base from J; junction bases left unmatched: 8. The CDR3 is 15 amino acids. The germline CDR1 and CDR2 sequences are MDHEN and SYDVKM. CDR3 residues: CASTWTGQSQETQYF. The DNA for the CDR3 is TGTGCCAGCACCTGGACAGGGCAATCCCAAGAGACCCAGTACTTC.

The chain is built from TRBV5-4 and TRBJ2-7; D unclear. V lost 1 base and J lost 0, with 5 bases in between. CDR3 length: 13 amino acids. From germline, CDR1 is SGHNT and CDR2 YYREEE (reference sequence). The CDR3 loop reads CASSLWSSYEQYF. CDR3 DNA sequence: TGTGCCAGCAGCTTGTGGAGCTCCTACGAGCAGTACTTC.

The V gene is TRBV6-6, the J gene TRBJ1-5; D may be TRBD1 (5 bases). Germline V gene data show CDR1 as MNHNY and CDR2 as SVGAGI (reference sequence). The ends were cut back, 7 bases at V and 6 bases at J, with 13 bases in the middle. The CDR3 sequence is 13 residues long. CDR3 sequence reads: CASNAGTRQPQHF. The CDR3 DNA reads as TGTGCCAGCAACGCAGGGACTCGTCAGCCCCAGCATTTT.

In its sample, this clone was seen a few times. The CDR3 coding sequence is TGTGCCAGCAGCCAAGAAATGGGGGGAATTAGCACAGATACGCAGTATTTT. This encodes CASSQEMGGISTDTQYF. This rearrangement joins TRBV14 to TRBJ2-3; D perhaps matches TRBD2 (6 bases). The length of the CDR3 is 17 residues. V was shortened by 0 bases and J by 0 bases, with 13 bases between the two germline ends. Germline V gene sequence: CDR1 SGHDN, CDR2 FVKESK.

The chain recombines TRBV6-4 with TRBJ2-2, with TRBD2 matching 11 bases. The CDR3 length is 16 residues. Unmatched junction bases numbered 5, after V lost 6 bases and J lost 2 bases. Looked up from germline, CDR1 is MRHNA and CDR2 is SNTAGT. The CDR3 DNA sequence: TGTGCCAGCAGCGCGGGACTAGCGGTTAACACCGGGGAGCTGTTTTTT. Protein product: CASSAGLAVNTGELFF.

The chain carries TRBV6-4 and TRBJ2-7, with D unclear. Per the germline V gene, CDR1 is MRHNA and CDR2 is SNTAGT. Trimming took off 6 bases at V and 3 bases at J, with 12 bases between the two ends. CDR3 length: 13 amino acids. Here the CDR3 reads CASSPHGYYEQYF. CDR3 nucleotides: TGTGCCAGCAGCCCCCACGGTTACTACGAGCAGTACTTC.

The chain recombines TRBV28 with TRBJ1-1; D unclear. Per germline, CDR1 MDHEN and CDR2 SYDVKM. With 2 bases removed from V and 8 bases from J, the gap between germline ends came to 9 bases. The CDR3 extends over 12 amino acids. In DNA, the CDR3 is TGTGCCAGCAGTTTAAGCCCCGCCGAAGCTTTCTTT. As protein: CASSLSPAEAFF.

CDR3 region: CASSEAPRQVPTSYEQYF. The CDR3 coding sequence is TGTGCCAGCAGTGAAGCGCCTAGACAGGTACCCACTTCCTACGAGCAGTACTTC. The V gene is TRBV6-1, the J gene TRBJ2-7; TRBD1 is a possible D gene (6 bases). The germline CDR1 and CDR2 sequences are MNHNS and SASEGT. The CDR3 has 18 residues. V dropped 0 bases and J dropped 1 base, with 19 bases sitting between them.

The rearrangement joins TRBV29-1 to TRBJ1-2; a weak D match, TRBD1 (5 bases). The CDR3 sequence is 13 residues long. Germline CDR1 and CDR2: SQVTM and ANQGSEA. The CDR3 region is CVSRDSSFYGYTF. In DNA form, the CDR3 reads TGCGTCAGCCGCGACAGTTCTTTCTATGGCTACACCTTC.

The chain has TRBV9 and TRBJ2-7; D perhaps matches TRBD1 (6 bases). Trimming shortened V by 2 bases and J by 5 bases, and 14 bases separated the two germline ends. This CDR3 spans 14 amino acids. CDR1 is SGDLS, CDR2 YYNGEE, per germline. The CDR3 DNA reads TGTGCCAGCAGCGTGGGACACAGCCTAGACGAGCAGTACTTC. Its translation is CASSVGHSLDEQYF.

By its share, this clone is medium-sized. The chain joins TRBV14 to TRBJ1-4; a weak D match, TRBD1 (5 bases). Germline loops: CDR1 SGHDN, CDR2 FVKESK. V shed 2 bases and J shed 8 bases, with 15 bases lying between them. CDR3 length: 15 amino acids. CDR3 in DNA: TGTGCCAGCAGCCAAATCGGCAGGGCAAAGGAAAAACTGTTTTTT. Translation gives CASSQIGRAKEKLFF.

The DNA for the CDR3 is TGCGCCAGCAGCCCTACTTCGGGACTAGCGGGAGTGGAGCAGTACTTC. Translation gives CASSPTSGLAGVEQYF. The chain is built from TRBV5-1 and TRBJ2-7; 14 nucleotides line up with TRBD2. This CDR3 comprises 16 residues. V lost 4 bases to trimming and J lost 7 bases; unmatched junction nucleotides: 10. CDR1 and CDR2 from the germline V gene are SGHRS and YFSETQ. Together with reference TRBV5-1 and TRBJ2-7, the CDR3 gives the full variable domain: KAGVTQTPRYLIKTRGQQVTLSCSPISGHRSVSWYQQTPGQGLQFLFEYFSETQRNKGNFPGRFSGRQFSNSRSEMNVSTLELGDSALYLCASSPTSGLAGVEQYFGPGTRLTVT.

The V and J genes are TRBV5-1 and TRBJ2-1; 10 bases fit TRBD1. The CDR3 runs to 12 residues. Looked up from germline, CDR1 is SGHRS and CDR2 is YFSETQ. With 2 bases clipped from V and 16 bases from J, the junction kept 6 bases outside the gene matches. CDR3 region: CASSFGGQGLFF. The DNA of the CDR3 is TGCGCCAGCAGCTTCGGGGGACAGGGGCTATTCTTC.

The chain couples TRBV5-6 to TRBJ2-1; 9 nucleotides align to TRBD1. After removal of 7 bases from V and 4 bases from J, the junction contained 6 bases not matched to a gene. The CDR3 is 14 residues long. Germline V gene lookup returns CDR1 SGHDT and CDR2 YYEEEE. The CDR3 bases are TGTGCCAGCCGGGGGGACAGGGTGTACAATGAGCAGTTCTTC. Its protein product is CASRGDRVYNEQFF.

Remarks on this clone: The same CDR3 arises from other DNA sequences in this sample as well. The CDR3 sequence is CASSVAGGPETQYF. The CDR3 nucleotides are TGTGCCAGCAGCGTAGCGGGAGGGCCGGAGACCCAGTACTTC. This chain joins TRBV9 and TRBJ2-5, with 8 bases that match TRBD2. Germline V lookup: CDR1 SGDLS, CDR2 YYNGEE. The CDR3 extends over 14 amino acids. The V gene end was trimmed by 0 bases and the J gene end by 5 bases; junction bases not matched to a gene: 3.

The chain combines TRBV5-1 with TRBJ2-2; TRBD1 agrees at 7 bases. The V gene's germline CDR1 is SGHRS and CDR2 YFSETQ. The CDR3 consists of 15 residues. Losses at the gene ends were 2 bases for V and 1 base for J; bases not matched to a gene: 2. The CDR3 sequence is CASSFNRGNTGELFF. DNA of the CDR3: TGCGCCAGCAGCTTTAACAGGGGGAACACCGGGGAGCTGTTTTTT.

This chain joins TRBV18 and TRBJ2-1, with TRBD2 as a possible D gene (6 bases). The V and J ends lost 0 bases and 2 bases respectively, with 17 bases between them. Germline V CDR1 and CDR2: KGHSH, LQKENI. This CDR3 is 18 amino acids long. Here the CDR3 DNA reads TGTGCCAGCTCACCACCGCTGACTAGTGCGAGAGCCTACAATGAGCAGTTCTTC. The encoded protein is CASSPPLTSARAYNEQFF. The full variable domain, rest sourced from reference TRBV18 and TRBJ2-1, is NAGVMQNPRHLVRRRGQEARLRCSPMKGHSHVYWYRQLPEEGLKFMVYLQKENIIDESGMPKERFSAEFPKEGPSILRIQQVVRGDSAAYFCASSPPLTSARAYNEQFFGPGTRLTVL.

V usage is TRBV5-1 and J usage is TRBJ1-2, with 9 bases aligning to TRBD1. The J segment lost 2 bases and the V segment lost 4 bases, leaving 3 bases of the junction unmatched. The CDR3 contains 14 residues. Germline CDR1 reads SGHRS; CDR2 reads YFSETQ. In DNA, the CDR3 is TGCGCCAGCAGCCCGGACAGGGGAAACTATGGCTACACCTTC. It encodes CASSPDRGNYGYTF.